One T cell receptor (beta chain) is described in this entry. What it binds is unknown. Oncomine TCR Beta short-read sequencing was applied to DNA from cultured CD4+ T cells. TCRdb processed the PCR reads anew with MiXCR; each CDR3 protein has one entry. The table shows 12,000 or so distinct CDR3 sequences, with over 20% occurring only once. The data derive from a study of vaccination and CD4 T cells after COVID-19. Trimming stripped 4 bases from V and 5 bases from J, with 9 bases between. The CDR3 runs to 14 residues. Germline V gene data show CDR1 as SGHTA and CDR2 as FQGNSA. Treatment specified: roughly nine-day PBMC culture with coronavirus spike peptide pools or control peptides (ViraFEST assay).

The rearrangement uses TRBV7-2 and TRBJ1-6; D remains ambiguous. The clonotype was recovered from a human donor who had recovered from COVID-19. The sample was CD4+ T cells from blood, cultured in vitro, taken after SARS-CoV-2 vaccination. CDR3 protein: CASSWRRDNSPLHF. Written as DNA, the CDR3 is TGTGCCAGCAGCTGGAGGCGGGATAATTCACCCCTCCACTTT.